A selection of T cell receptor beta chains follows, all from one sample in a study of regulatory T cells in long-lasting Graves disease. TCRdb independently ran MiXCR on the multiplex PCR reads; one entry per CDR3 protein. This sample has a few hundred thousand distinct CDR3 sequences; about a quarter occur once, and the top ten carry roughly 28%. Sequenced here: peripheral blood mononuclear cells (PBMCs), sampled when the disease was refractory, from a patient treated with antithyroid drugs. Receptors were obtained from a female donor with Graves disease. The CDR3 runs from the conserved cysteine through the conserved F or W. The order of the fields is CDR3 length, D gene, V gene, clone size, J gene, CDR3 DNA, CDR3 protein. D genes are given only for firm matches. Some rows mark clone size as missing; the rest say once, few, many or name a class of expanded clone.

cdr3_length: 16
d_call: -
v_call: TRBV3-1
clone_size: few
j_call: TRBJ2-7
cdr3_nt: TGTGCCAGCAGCCAAGAGGGGGCCCTACCCTCCTACGAGCAGTACTTC
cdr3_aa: CASSQEGALPSYEQYF

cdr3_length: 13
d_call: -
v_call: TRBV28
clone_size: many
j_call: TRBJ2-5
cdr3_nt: TGTGCCAGCAGCACGGGATCCCCAGAGACCCAGTACTTC
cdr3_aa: CASSTGSPETQYF

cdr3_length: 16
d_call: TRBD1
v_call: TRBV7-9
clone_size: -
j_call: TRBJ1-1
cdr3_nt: TGTGCCAGCAGCTTTGGACAGGCTACAATGAACACTGAAGCTTTCTTT
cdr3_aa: CASSFGQATMNTEAFF

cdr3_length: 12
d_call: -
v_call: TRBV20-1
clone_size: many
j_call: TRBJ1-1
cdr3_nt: TGCAGTACCCGACCGACGAACACTGAAGCTTTCTTT
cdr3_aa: CSTRPTNTEAFF

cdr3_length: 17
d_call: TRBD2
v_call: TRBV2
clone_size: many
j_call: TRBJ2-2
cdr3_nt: TGTGCCAGCACCATAACCTGGACTAGCGGGATAACCGGGGAGCTGTTTTTT
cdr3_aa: CASTITWTSGITGELFF

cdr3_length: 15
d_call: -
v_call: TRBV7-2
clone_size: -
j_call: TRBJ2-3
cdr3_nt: TGTGCCAGCAGCTTCGTGGGAGCTAGGACAGATACGCAGTATTTT
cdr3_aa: CASSFVGARTDTQYF

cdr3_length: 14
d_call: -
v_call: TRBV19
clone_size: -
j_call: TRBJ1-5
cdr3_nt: TGTGCCAGTAGTATAGGGCTCAGGGATCAGCCCCAGCATTTT
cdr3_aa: CASSIGLRDQPQHF

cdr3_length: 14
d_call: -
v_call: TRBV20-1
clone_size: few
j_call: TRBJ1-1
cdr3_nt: TGCAGTGCTAGAGATGAGGCGTCGAACACTGAAGCTTTCTTT
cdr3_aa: CSARDEASNTEAFF

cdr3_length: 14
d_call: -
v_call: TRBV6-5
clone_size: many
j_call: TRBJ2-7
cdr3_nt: TGTGCCAGCAGTTACTCTAGCGCGTCTTACGAGCAGTACTTC
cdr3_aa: CASSYSSASYEQYF

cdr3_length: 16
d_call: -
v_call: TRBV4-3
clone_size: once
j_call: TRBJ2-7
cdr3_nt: TGCGCCAGCAGCCAAGATGGGGTCGTAGGATTGGGGGAGCAGTACTTC
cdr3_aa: CASSQDGVVGLGEQYF

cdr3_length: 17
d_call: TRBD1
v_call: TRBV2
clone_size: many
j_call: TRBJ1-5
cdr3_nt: TGTGCCAGCAGTGAATTTTTGTTGACAGGGGGCAATCAGCCCCAGCATTTT
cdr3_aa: CASSEFLLTGGNQPQHF

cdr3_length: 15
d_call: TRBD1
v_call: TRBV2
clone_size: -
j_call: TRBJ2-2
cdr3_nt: TGTGCCAGCAGTATAGACAGGGGGCAAACCGGGGAGCTGTTTTTT
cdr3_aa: CASSIDRGQTGELFF

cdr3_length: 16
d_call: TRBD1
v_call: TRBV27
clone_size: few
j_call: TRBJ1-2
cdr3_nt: TGTGCCAGCAGTTACACCGGGACAGCGGCTAACTATGGCTACACCTTC
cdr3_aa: CASSYTGTAANYGYTF

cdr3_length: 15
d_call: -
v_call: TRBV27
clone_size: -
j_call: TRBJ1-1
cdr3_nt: TGTGCCAGCAGTATTCAACGGGGGATGAACACTGAAGCTTTCTTT
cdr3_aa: CASSIQRGMNTEAFF

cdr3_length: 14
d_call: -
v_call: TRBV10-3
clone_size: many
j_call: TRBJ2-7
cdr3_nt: TGTGCCATCAGTGTTACAGGGGGGGATATTGAGCAGTACTTC
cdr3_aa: CAISVTGGDIEQYF

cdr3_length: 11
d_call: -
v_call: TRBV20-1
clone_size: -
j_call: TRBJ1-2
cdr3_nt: TGCAGTGCTATGGACAGATTTGGCTACACCTTC
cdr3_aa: CSAMDRFGYTF

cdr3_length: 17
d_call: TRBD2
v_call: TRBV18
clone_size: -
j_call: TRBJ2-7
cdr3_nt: TGTGCCAGCTCACGCGGGACTAGCGGGAGTGGATGGGGCGAGCAGTACTTC
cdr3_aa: CASSRGTSGSGWGEQYF

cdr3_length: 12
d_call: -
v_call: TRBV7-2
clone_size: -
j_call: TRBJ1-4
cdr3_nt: TGTGCCAGCAGCTACGGAAATGAAAAACTGTTTTTT
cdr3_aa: CASSYGNEKLFF

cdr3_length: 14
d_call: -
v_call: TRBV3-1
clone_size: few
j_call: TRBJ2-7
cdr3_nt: TGTGCCAGCAGCCAAGGTACTACCTCCTACGAGCAGTACTTC
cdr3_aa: CASSQGTTSYEQYF

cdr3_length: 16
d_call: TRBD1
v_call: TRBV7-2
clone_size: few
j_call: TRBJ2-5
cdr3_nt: TGTGCCAGCAGTCAACCCGGGACAGGGGTGTTAGAGACCCAGTACTTC
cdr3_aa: CASSQPGTGVLETQYF

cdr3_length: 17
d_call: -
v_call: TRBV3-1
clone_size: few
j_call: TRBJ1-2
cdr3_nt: TGTGCCAGCAGCCAAGGACGCCTAGGTCAGCGCCGTTATGGCTACACCTTC
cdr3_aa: CASSQGRLGQRRYGYTF

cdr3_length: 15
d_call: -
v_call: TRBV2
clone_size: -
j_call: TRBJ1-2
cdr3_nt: TGTGCCAGCAGTGCAGGGAATGACGGAACCTATGGCTACACCTTC
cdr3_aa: CASSAGNDGTYGYTF

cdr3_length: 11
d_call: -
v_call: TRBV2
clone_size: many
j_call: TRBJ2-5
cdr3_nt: TGTGCCAGCATCCGTACCGAGACCCAGTACTTC
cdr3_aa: CASIRTETQYF

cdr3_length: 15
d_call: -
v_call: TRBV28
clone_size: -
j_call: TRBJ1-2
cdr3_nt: TGTGCCAGCAGTAGCAACGGCAGGGGCGGCTATGGCTACACCTTC
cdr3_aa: CASSSNGRGGYGYTF

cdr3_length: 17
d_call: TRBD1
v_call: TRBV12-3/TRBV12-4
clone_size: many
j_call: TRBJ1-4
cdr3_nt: TGTGCCAGCAGTTTAATGGGACAGGTGGCAACTAATGAAAAACTGTTTTTT
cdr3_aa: CASSLMGQVATNEKLFF

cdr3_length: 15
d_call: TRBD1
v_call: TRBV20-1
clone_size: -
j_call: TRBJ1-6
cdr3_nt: TGCAGTGTAGGCCCGAACAGGGGTGATAATTCACCCCTCCACTTT
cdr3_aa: CSVGPNRGDNSPLHF

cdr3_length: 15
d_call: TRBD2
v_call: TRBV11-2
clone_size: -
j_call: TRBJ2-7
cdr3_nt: TGTGCCAGCAGCCCCCGACTAGCGGAATACTACGAGCAGTACTTC
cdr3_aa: CASSPRLAEYYEQYF

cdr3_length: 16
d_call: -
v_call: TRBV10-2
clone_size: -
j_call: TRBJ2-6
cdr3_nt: TGCGCCAGCCAGCCAGGAGGGGCAGCTGGGGCCAACGTCCTGACTTTC
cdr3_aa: CASQPGGAAGANVLTF

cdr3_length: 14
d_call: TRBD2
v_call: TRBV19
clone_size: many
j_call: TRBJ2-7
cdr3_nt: TGTGCCAGTAGTACTAGCGGAGCCGCCTACGAGCAGTACTTC
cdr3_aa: CASSTSGAAYEQYF

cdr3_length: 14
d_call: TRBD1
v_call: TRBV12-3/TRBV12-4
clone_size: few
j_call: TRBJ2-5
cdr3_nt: TGTGCCAGCAGTGACAAGACAGGGTACGAGACCCAGTACTTC
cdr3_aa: CASSDKTGYETQYF

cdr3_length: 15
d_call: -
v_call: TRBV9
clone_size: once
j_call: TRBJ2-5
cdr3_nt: TGTGCCAGCAGCGCACAGGGCGGAAGACTGGAGACCCAGTACTTC
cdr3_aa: CASSAQGGRLETQYF

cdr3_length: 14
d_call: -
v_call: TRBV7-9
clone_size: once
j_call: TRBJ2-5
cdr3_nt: TGTGCCAGCAACCCCTGGGTGGAGCAAGAGACCCAGTACTTC
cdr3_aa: CASNPWVEQETQYF

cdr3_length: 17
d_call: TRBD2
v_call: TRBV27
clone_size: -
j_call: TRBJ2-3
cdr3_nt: TGTGCCAGCAGTTTAACTACCCTAGCGGGAGGCACAGATACGCAGTATTTT
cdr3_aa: CASSLTTLAGGTDTQYF

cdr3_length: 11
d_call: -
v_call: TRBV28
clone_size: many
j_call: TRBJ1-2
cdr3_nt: TGTGCCAGCCAAGTTTTGGGTGGCTACACCTTC
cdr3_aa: CASQVLGGYTF

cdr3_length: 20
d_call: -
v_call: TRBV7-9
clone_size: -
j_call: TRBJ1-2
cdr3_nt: TGTGCCAGCAGCCCCGTTGGACAGCTTTACCTAATAACCTCCCCCTATGGCTACACCTTC
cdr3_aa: CASSPVGQLYLITSPYGYTF

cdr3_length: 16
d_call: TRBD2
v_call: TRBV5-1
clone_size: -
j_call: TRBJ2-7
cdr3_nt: TGCGCCAGCAGCACCTCCGGGACTAGCGTCTACTACGAGCAGTACTTC
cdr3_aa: CASSTSGTSVYYEQYF

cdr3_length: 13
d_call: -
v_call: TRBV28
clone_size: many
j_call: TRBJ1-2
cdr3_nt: TGTGCCAGCAGTTTAACCAGGGCGTATGGCTACACCTTC
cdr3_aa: CASSLTRAYGYTF

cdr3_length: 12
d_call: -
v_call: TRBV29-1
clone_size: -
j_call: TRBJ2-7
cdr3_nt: TGCAGCGTTGTCACAGCTAAGTACGAGCAGTACTTC
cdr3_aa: CSVVTAKYEQYF

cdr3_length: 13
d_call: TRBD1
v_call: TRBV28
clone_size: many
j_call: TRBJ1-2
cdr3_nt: TGTGCCAGCACTCGACAGGGGGAGGGGGGCTACACCTTC
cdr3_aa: CASTRQGEGGYTF

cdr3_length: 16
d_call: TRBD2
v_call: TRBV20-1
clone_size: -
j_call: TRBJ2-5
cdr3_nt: TGCAGTGCTAGGGAGCTTCCCCGGGAGGGCCGTGAGACCCAGTACTTC
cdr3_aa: CSARELPREGRETQYF

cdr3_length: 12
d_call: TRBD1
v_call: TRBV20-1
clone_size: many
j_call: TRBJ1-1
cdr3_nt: TGCAGTGCTAAAAAGACAGGGGGGACAGCTTTCTTT
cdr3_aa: CSAKKTGGTAFF

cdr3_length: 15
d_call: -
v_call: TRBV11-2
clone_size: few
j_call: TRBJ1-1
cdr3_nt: TGTGCCAGCAGCTTGAGCCCTGATGATGGCACTGAAGCTTTCTTT
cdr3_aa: CASSLSPDDGTEAFF

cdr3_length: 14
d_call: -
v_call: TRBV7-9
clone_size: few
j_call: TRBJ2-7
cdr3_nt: TGTGCCAGCTCCTATCTCACAGCAGGCGACGAGCAGTACTTC
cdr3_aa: CASSYLTAGDEQYF